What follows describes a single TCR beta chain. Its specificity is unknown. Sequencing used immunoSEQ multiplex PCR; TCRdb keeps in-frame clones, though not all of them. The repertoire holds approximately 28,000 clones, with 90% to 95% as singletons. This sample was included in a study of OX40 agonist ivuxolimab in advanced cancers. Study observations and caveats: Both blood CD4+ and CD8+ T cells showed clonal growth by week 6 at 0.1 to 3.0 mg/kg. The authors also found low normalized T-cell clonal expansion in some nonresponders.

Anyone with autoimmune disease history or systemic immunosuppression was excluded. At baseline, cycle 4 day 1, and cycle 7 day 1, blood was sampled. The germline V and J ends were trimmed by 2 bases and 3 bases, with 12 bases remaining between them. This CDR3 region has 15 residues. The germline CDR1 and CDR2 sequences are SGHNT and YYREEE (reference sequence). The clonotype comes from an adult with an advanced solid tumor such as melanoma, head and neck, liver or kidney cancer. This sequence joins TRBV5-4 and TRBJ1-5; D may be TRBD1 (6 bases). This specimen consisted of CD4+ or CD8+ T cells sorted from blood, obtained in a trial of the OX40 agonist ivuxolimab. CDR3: CASSFDGGINQPQHF. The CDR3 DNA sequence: TGTGCCAGCAGCTTTGACGGGGGCATCAATCAGCCCCAGCATTTT. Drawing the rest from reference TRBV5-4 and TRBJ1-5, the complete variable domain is ETGVTQSPTHLIKTRGQQVTLRCSSQSGHNTVSWYQQALGQGPQFIFQYYREEENGRGNFPPRFSGLQFPNYSSELNVNALELDDSALYLCASSFDGGINQPQHFGDGTRLSIL.